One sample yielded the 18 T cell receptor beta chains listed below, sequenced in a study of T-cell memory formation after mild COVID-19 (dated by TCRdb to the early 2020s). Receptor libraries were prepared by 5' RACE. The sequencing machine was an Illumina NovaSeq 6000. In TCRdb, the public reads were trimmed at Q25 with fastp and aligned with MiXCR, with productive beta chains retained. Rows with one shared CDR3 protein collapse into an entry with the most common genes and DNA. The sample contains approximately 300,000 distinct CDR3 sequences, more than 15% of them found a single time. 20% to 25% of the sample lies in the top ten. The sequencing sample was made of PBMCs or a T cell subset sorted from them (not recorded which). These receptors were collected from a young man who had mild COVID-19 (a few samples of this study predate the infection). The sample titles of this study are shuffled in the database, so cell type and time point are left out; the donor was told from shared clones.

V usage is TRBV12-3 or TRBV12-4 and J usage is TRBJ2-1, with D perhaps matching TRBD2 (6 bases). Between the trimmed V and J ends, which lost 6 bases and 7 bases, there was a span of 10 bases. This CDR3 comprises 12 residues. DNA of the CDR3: TGTGCCAGCAGACGGACTATTAATGAGCAGTTCTTC. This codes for CASRRTINEQFF.

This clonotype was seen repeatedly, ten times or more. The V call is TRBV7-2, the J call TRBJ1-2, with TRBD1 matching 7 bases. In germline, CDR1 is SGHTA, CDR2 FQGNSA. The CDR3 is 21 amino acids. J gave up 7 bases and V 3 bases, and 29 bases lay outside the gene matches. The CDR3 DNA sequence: TGTGCCAGCAGCTTGGTTTCGTTGGGCAGATTTTTGACAGGGCCTGGGGGTGGCTACACCTTC. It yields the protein CASSLVSLGRFLTGPGGGYTF.

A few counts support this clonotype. The CDR3 region is CASRYDGVGDIQYF. The CDR3 nucleotides are TGTGCCAGCAGATACGACGGGGTAGGAGACATTCAGTACTTC. The V and J genes are TRBV6-1 and TRBJ2-4; TRBD2 is a possible D gene (5 bases). Germline assignment: CDR1 MNHNS and CDR2 SASEGT. The V gene lost 6 bases and the J gene lost 8 bases, with 17 bases spanning the gap. This CDR3 comprises 14 residues.

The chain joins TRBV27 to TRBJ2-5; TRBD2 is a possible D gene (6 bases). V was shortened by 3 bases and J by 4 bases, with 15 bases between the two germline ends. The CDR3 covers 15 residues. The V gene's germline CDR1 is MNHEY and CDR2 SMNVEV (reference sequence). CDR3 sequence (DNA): TGTGCCAGCAGTTTGAAGGGGAGGACCCGAGAGACCCAGTACTTC. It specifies CASSLKGRTRETQYF.

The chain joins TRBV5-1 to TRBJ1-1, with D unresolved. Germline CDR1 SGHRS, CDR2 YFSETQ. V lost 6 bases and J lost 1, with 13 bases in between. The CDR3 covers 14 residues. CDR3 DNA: TGCGCCAGCACCCATTTCTTGGGGAACACTGAAGCTTTCTTT. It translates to CASTHFLGNTEAFF.

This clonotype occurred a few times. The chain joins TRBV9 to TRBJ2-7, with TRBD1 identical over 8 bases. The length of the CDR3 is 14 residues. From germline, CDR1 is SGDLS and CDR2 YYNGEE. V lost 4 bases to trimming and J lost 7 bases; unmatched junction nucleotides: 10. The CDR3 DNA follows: TGTGCCAGCAGCCCGGGACAGGTCCCATCAGAGCAGTACGTC. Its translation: CASSPGQVPSEQYV.

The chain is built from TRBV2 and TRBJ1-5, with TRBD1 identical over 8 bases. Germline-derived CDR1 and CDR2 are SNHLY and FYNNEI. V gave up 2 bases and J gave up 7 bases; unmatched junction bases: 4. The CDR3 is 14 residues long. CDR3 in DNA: TGTGCCAGCAGTGAAACAGGGGGGGTGCAGCCCCAGCATTTT. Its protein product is CASSETGGVQPQHF. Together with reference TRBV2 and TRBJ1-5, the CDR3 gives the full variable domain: EPEVTQTPSHQVTQMGQEVILRCVPISNHLYFYWYRQILGQKVEFLVSFYNNEISEKSEIFDDQFSVERPDGSNFTLKIRSTKLEDSAMYFCASSETGGVQPQHFGDGTRLSIL.

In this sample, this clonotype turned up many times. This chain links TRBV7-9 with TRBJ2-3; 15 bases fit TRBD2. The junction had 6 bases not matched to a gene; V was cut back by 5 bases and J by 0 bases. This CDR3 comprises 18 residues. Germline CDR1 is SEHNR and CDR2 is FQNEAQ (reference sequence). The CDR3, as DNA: TGTGCCAGCAGCCGGGGACTAGCGGGGGGCCTAAGCACAGATACGCAGTATTTT. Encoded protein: CASSRGLAGGLSTDTQYF.

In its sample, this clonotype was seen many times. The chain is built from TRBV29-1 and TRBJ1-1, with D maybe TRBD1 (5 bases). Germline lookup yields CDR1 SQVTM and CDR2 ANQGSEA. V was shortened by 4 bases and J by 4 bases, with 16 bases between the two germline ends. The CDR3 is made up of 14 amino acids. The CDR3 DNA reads TGCAGCGTTGTCGCTGGGGGGGTCAGCACTGAAGCTTTCTTT. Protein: CSVVAGGVSTEAFF.

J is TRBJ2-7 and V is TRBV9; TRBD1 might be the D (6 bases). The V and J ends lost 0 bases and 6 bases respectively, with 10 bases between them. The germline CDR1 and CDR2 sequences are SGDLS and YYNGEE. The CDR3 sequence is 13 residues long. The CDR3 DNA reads TGTGCCAGCAGCGTAGACGTGGGGGCCGAGCAGTACTTC. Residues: CASSVDVGAEQYF.

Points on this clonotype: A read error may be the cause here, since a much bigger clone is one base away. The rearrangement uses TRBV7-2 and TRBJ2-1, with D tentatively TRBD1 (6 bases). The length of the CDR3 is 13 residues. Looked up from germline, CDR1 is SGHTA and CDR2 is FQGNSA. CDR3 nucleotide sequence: TGTGCCAGCAGCCGGACAGAGTACACTGAGCAGTTCTTC. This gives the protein CASSRTEYTEQFF.

This CDR3 is CASSLDGDPLREQYV. CDR3 in DNA: TGCGCCAGCAGCTTGGACGGAGACCCACTACGGGAGCAGTACGTC. V gene TRBV5-1 combines with J gene TRBJ2-7; D not resolved. The CDR3 totals 15 residues. Trimming cost V 0 bases and J 7 bases, with 17 bases left between them. From germline, CDR1 is SGHRS and CDR2 YFSETQ.

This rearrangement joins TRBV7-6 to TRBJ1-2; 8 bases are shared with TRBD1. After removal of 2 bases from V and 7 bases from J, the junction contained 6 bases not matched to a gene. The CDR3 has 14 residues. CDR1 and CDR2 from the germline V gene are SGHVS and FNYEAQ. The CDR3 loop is CASSLSFGQGGYTF. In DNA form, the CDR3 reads TGTGCCAGCAGCTTATCGTTCGGACAGGGTGGCTACACCTTC.

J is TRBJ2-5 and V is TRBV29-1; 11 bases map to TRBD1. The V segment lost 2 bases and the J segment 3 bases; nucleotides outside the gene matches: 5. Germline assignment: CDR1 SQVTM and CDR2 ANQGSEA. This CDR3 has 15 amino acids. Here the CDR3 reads CSVERDRGYKETQYF. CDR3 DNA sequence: TGCAGCGTTGAAAGGGACAGGGGGTACAAAGAGACCCAGTACTTC.

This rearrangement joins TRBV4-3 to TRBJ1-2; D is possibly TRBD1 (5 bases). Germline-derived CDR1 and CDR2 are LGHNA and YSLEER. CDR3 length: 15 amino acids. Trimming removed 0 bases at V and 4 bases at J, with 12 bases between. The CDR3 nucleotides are TGCGCCAGCAGCCAAGATCGGAGGACAAGCTATGGCTACACCTTC. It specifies CASSQDRRTSYGYTF.

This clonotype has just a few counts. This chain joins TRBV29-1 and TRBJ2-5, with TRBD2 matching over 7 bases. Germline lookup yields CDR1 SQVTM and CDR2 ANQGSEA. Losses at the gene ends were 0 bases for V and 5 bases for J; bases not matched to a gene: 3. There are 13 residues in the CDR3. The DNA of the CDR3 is TGCAGCGTTGAAGAGGGACTAAGGGAGACCCAGTACTTC. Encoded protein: CSVEEGLRETQYF.

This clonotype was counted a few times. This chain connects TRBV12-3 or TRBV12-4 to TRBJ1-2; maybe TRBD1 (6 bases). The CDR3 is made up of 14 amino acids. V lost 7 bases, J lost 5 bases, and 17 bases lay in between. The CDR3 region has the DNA TGTGCCAGCACGCCACAGGGAGGGCAGTATGGCTACACCTTC. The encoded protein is CASTPQGGQYGYTF.

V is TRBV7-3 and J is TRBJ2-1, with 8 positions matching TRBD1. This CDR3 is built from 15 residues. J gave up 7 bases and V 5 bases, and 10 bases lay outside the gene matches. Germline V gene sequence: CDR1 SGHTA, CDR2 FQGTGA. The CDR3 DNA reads TGTGCCAGCAGCCAGGGGACAGGTTTTAGAAATGAGCAGTTCTTC. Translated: CASSQGTGFRNEQFF. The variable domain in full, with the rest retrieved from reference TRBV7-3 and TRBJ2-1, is GAGVSQTPSNKVTEKGKYVELRCDPISGHTALYWYRQSLGQGPEFLIYFQGTGAADDSGLPNDRFFAVRPEGSVSTLKIQRTERGDSAVYLCASSQGTGFRNEQFFGPGTRLTVL.